The clone carrying this T cell receptor beta chain was detected once. The entry originates in a study of blood T cell repertoires in COVID-19. Overall study context: Acute and convalescent COVID-19 samples came from the United States, Italy and Spain. T cells, B-cell-depleted T cells, or PBMCs provided the cDNA or gDNA that served as material.

The germline V gene has CDR1 SGHNT and CDR2 YENEEA. The CDR3 is made up of 14 amino acids. V was trimmed by 4 bases and J by 7 bases, leaving 11 bases between them. Original processing methods: By means of reference gene primer amplification, nucleated cell counts were estimated. Only in-frame clones appear in the TCRdb table, and some are missing; sequencing was by immunoSEQ multiplex PCR. V and J calls and clone size follow that table, whereas D and trimming were derived from the DNA. The sample lists 300,000 to 400,000 clones, approximately 89% occurring once. V and J are TRBV11-3 and TRBJ1-6; a weak D match, TRBD1 (5 bases). The sample taken for sequencing was peripheral blood. The receptor's source is a woman aged 18 to 35 who had recovered from COVID-19. As DNA, the CDR3 is TGTGCCAGCAGCTCAGGGTTTGCGAATTCACCCCTCCACTTT. It translates to CASSSGFANSPLHF.